These 9 T cell receptor beta chains originate from one sample sequenced in a study of OX40 agonist ivuxolimab in advanced cancers. Profiled with immunoSEQ multiplex PCR; TCRdb holds only in-frame clones, not every one. The sample lists 55,000 to 75,000 clones; 91% were seen once. This material consisted of CD4+ or CD8+ T cells sorted from blood, taken in a trial of the OX40 agonist ivuxolimab. The receptor source for this set is an adult with an advanced solid tumor such as melanoma, head and neck, liver or kidney cancer.

This chain uses TRBV4-1 with TRBJ2-7, with 14 bases lining up with TRBD2. CDR3 length: 18 amino acids. The V segment lost 0 bases and the J segment 3 bases; nucleotides outside the gene matches: 7. Germline V CDR1 and CDR2: MGHRA, YSYEKL. This CDR3 is CASSQEPGLAGGNYEQYF. CDR3 sequence (DNA): TGCGCCAGCAGCCAAGAGCCCGGACTAGCGGGAGGAAACTACGAGCAGTACTTC.

V and J are TRBV19 and TRBJ2-2, with D possibly called TRBD1 or TRBD2 (6 bases each). In germline, CDR1 is LNHDA, CDR2 SQIVND (reference sequence). This CDR3 spans 15 amino acids. V shed 7 bases and J shed 5 bases, with 17 bases lying between them. CDR3 in amino acids: CASTPGAVWTGELFF. In nucleotides, the CDR3 is TGTGCCAGTACCCCGGGGGCAGTTTGGACCGGGGAGCTGTTTTTT. The variable domain in full, completed from reference TRBV19 and TRBJ2-2, reads DGGITQSPKYLFRKEGQNVTLSCEQNLNHDAMYWYRQDPGQGLRLIYYSQIVNDFQKGDIAEGYSVSREKKESFPLTVTSAQKNPTAFYLCASTPGAVWTGELFFGEGSRLTVL.

The V and J genes are TRBV18 and TRBJ2-7, with D possibly matching TRBD2 (6 bases). The V gene's germline CDR1 is KGHSH and CDR2 LQKENI. V lost 5 bases and J lost 4, with 9 bases in between. The CDR3 extends over 12 amino acids. CDR3 nucleotide sequence: TGTGCCAGCTCAGGCGGGACTTACGAGCAGTACTTC. Residues: CASSGGTYEQYF.

V usage is TRBV11-1 and J usage is TRBJ2-7, with D possibly matching TRBD2 (5 bases). This CDR3 has 13 amino acids. V lost 4 bases, J lost 3 bases, and 10 bases lay in between. Germline V CDR1 and CDR2: SGHAT, FQDESV (reference sequence). CDR3: CASSSEGVYEQYF. Written as DNA, the CDR3 is TGTGCCAGCAGCTCTGAGGGAGTCTACGAGCAGTACTTC.

This chain uses TRBV6-5 with TRBJ2-1; D gene ambiguous. Germline CDR1 and CDR2: MNHEY and SVGAGI. There are 12 residues in the CDR3. V lost 7 bases and J 3 bases, leaving 7 bases between the germline ends. DNA of the CDR3: TGTGCCAGCAAAGCTGACTACAATGAGCAGTTCTTC. It encodes CASKADYNEQFF.

This rearrangement joins TRBV11-2 to TRBJ2-1, with D possibly called TRBD1 or TRBD2 (5 bases each). Germline assignment: CDR1 SGHAT and CDR2 FQNNGV. The length of the CDR3 is 17 residues. The V gene lost 0 bases and the J gene lost 0 bases, with 12 bases spanning the gap. The CDR3 reads CASSLDLAGSSYNEQFF. CDR3 bases: TGTGCCAGCAGCTTAGATCTCGCAGGGAGCTCCTACAATGAGCAGTTCTTC.

The rearrangement joins TRBV6-5 to TRBJ2-7; tentatively, D is TRBD1 (6 bases). Germline-derived CDR1 and CDR2 are MNHEY and SVGAGI. This CDR3 spans 14 amino acids. V was shortened by 2 bases and J by 5 bases, with 13 bases between the two germline ends. CDR3 region: CASSYVQGTHEQYF. The CDR3, as DNA: TGTGCCAGCAGTTACGTCCAGGGGACCCACGAGCAGTACTTC.

This rearrangement joins TRBV7-6 to TRBJ1-1; D ambiguous. Trimming removed 2 bases at V and 1 base at J, with 8 bases between. This CDR3 is 14 amino acids long. CDR1 is SGHVS and CDR2 is FNYEAQ in the germline V gene. Written as DNA, the CDR3 is TGTGCCAGCAGCTTACTGGCGGGGAACACTGAAGCTTTCTTT. Translation gives CASSLLAGNTEAFF.

The CDR3 region is CASSLAGVGDTQYF. CDR3 nucleotides: TGTGCCAGCAGCTTGGCAGGGGTTGGAGATACGCAGTATTTT. J is TRBJ2-3 and V is TRBV7-9, with D possibly being TRBD1 (6 bases). The CDR3 totals 14 residues. Looked up from germline, CDR1 is SEHNR and CDR2 is FQNEAQ (reference sequence). V dropped 3 bases and J dropped 5 bases, with 12 bases sitting between them.